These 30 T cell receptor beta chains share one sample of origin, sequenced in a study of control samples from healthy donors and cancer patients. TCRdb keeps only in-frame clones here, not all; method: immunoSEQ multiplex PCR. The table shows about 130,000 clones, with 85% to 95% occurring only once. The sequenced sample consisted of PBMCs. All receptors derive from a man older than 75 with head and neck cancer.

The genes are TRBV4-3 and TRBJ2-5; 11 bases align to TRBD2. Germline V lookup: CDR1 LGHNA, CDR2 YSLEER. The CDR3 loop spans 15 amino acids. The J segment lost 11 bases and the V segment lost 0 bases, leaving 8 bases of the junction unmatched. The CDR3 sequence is CASSQEGLAGGGQYF. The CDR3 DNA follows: TGCGCCAGCAGCCAAGAAGGCCTAGCGGGAGGAGGGCAGTACTTC.

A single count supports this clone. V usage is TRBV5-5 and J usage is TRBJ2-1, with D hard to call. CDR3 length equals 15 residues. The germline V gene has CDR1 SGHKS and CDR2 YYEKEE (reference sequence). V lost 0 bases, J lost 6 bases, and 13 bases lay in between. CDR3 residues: CASSLVATMGNEQFF. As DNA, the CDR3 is TGTGCCAGCAGCTTGGTTGCCACCATGGGCAATGAGCAGTTCTTC.

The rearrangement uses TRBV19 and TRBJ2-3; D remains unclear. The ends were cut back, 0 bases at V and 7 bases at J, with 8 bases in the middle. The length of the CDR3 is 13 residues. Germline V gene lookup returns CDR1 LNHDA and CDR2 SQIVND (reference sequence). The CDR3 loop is CASSIDPGNTQYF. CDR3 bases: TGTGCCAGTAGTATAGATCCCGGAAATACGCAGTATTTT.

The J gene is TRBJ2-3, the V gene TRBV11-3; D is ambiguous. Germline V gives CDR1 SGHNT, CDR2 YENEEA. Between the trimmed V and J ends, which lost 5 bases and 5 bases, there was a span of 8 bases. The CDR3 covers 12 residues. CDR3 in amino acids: CASSIRGDTQYF. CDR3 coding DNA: TGTGCCAGCAGCATAAGAGGAGATACGCAGTATTTT.

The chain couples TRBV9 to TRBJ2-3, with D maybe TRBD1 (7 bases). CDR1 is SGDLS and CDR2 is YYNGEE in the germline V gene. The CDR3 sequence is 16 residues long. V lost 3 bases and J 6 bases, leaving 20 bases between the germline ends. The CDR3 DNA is TGTGCCAGCAGCGGCGGGATCGGGACAGTGAGGGATACGCAGTATTTT. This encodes CASSGGIGTVRDTQYF. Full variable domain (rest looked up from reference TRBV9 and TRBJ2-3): DSGVTQTPKHLITATGQRVTLRCSPRSGDLSVYWYQQSLDQGLQFLIQYYNGEERAKGNILERFSAQQFPDLHSELNLSSLELGDSALYFCASSGGIGTVRDTQYFGPGTRLTVL.

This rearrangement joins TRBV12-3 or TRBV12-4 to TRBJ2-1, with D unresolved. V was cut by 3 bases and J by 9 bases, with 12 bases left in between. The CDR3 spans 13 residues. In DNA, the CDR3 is TGTGCCAGCAGTTTTTCCCAGTTGGGTGAGCAGTTCTTC. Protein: CASSFSQLGEQFF.

CDR3: CASSLSGGWGKNGYTF. CDR3 in DNA: TGTGCCAGCAGCCTCAGCGGCGGCTGGGGGAAAAATGGCTACACCTTC. The chain combines TRBV7-9 with TRBJ1-2, with a possible D match to TRBD1 (5 bases). The CDR3 is 16 residues long. Germline V gene lookup returns CDR1 SEHNR and CDR2 FQNEAQ (reference sequence). Trimming removed 5 bases at V and 6 bases at J, with 22 bases between.

CDR3 in amino acids: CASSITGRSEKLFF. The DNA for the CDR3 is TGTGCCAGTAGTATAACAGGTCGAAGTGAAAAACTGTTTTTT. The chain combines TRBV19 with TRBJ1-4; TRBD1 might be the D (5 bases). V lost 2 bases and J 7 bases, leaving 11 bases between the germline ends. CDR1 LNHDA and CDR2 SQIVND come from the germline V gene (reference sequence). The CDR3 has 14 residues.

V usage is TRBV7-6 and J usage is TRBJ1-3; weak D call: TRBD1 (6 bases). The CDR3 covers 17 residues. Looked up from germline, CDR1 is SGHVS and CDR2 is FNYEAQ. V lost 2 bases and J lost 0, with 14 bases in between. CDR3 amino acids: CASSLTYRTVSGNTIYF. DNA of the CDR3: TGTGCCAGCAGCTTAACATATCGGACAGTCTCTGGAAACACCATATATTTT.

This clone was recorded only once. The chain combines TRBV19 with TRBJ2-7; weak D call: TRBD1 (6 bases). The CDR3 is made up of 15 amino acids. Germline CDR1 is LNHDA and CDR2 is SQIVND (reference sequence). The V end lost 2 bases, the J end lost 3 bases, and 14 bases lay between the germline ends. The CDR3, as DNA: TGTGCCAGTAGTATACCGGGACATTCAAGCTACGAGCAGTACTTC. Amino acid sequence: CASSIPGHSSYEQYF. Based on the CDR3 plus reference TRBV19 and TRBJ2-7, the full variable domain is DGGITQSPKYLFRKEGQNVTLSCEQNLNHDAMYWYRQDPGQGLRLIYYSQIVNDFQKGDIAEGYSVSREKKESFPLTVTSAQKNPTAFYLCASSIPGHSSYEQYFGPGTRLTVT.

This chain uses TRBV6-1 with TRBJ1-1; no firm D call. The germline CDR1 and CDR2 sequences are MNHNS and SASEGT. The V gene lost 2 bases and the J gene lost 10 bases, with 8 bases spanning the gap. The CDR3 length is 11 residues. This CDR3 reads CASSESNAAFF. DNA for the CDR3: TGTGCCAGCAGTGAAAGTAATGCAGCTTTCTTT.

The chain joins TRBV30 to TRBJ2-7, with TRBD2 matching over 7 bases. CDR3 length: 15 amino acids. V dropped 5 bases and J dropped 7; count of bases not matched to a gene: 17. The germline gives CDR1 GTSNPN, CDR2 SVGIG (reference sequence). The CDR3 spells CAWGPRGHLGGEQYF. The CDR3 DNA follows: TGTGCCTGGGGTCCCCGGGGTCACCTCGGGGGGGAGCAGTACTTC. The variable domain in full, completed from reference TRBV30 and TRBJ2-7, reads SQTIHQWPATLVQPVGSPLSLECTVEGTSNPNLYWYRQAAGRGLQLLFYSVGIGQISSEVPQNLSASRPQDRQFILSSKKLLLSDSGFYLCAWGPRGHLGGEQYFGPGTRLTVT.

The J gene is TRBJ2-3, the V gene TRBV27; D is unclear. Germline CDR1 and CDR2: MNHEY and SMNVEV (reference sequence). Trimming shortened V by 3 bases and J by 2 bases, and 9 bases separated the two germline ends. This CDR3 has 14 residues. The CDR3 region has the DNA TGTGCCAGCAGTTTTGCGTGGACCACAGATACGCAGTATTTT. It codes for CASSFAWTTDTQYF.

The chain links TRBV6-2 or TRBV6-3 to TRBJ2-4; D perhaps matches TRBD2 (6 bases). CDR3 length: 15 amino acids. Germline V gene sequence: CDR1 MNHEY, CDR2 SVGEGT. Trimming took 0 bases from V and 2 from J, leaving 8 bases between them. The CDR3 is CASSYSRDSKNIQYF. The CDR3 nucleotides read TGTGCCAGCAGTTACTCGCGGGATTCCAAAAACATTCAGTACTTC.

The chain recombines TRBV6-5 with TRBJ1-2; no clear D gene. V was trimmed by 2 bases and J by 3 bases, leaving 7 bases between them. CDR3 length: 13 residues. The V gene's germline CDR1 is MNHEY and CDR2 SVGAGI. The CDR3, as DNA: TGTGCCAGCAGTTACGGCAGCGACTATGGCTACACCTTC. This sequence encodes CASSYGSDYGYTF.

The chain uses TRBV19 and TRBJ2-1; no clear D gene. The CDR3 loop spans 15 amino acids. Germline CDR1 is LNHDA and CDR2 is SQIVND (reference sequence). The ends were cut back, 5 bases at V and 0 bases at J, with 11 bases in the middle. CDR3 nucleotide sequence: TGTGCCAGTAGTTTGGCTAGTTACTCCTACAATGAGCAGTTCTTC. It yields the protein CASSLASYSYNEQFF.

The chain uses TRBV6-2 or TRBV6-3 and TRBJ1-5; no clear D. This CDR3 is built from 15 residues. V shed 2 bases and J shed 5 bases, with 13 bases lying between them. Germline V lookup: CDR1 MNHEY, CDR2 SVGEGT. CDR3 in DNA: TGTGCCAGCAGTTACGAAGCCGGGCCGTATCAGCCCCAGCATTTT. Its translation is CASSYEAGPYQPQHF.

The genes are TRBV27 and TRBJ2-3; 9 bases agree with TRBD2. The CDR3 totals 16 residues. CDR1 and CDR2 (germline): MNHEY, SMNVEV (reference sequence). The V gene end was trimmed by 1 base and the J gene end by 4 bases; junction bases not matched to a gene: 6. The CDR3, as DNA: TGTGCCAGCAGTTTATTGGCGGGAGGGAGCTCAGATACGCAGTATTTT. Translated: CASSLLAGGSSDTQYF.

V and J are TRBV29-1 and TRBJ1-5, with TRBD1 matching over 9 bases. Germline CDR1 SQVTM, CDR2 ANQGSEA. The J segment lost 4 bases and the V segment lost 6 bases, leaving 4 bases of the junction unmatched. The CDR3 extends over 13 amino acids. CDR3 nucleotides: TGCAGCGTCCGGACAGGGGAGAATCAGCCCCAGCATTTT. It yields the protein CSVRTGENQPQHF.

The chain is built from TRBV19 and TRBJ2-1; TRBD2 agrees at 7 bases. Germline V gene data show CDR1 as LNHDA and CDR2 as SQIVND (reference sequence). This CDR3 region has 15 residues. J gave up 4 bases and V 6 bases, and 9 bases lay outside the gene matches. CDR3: CASRDRGSGYNEQFF. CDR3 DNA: TGTGCCAGTAGGGATCGCGGGAGTGGGTACAATGAGCAGTTCTTC.

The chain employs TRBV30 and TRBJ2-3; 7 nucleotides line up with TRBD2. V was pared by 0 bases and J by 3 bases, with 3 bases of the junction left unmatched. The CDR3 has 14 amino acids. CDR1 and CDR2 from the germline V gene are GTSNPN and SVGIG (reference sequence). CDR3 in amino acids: CAWSVPGGTDTQYF. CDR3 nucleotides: TGTGCCTGGAGTGTACCGGGGGGAACAGATACGCAGTATTTT.

In DNA, the CDR3 is TGTGCCAGTAGCCCGGGACAGATCGGCAATCAGCCCCAGCATTTT. Protein sequence: CASSPGQIGNQPQHF. This chain joins TRBV19 and TRBJ1-5, with 7 bases fitting TRBD1. CDR1 LNHDA and CDR2 SQIVND come from the germline V gene (reference sequence). This CDR3 has 15 amino acids. V shed 6 bases, J shed 2 bases, and the junction held 7 bases outside the gene matches.

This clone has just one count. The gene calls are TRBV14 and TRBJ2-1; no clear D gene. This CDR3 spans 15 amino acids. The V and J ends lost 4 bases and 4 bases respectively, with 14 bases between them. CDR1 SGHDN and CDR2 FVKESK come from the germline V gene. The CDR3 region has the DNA TGTGCCAGCAGCCTCGGTTCGGGCCCTTACAATGAGCAGTTCTTC. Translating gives CASSLGSGPYNEQFF.

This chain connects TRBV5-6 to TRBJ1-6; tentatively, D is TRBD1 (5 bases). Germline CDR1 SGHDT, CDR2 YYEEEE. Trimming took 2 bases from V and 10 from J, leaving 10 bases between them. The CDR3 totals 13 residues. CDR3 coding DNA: TGTGCCAGCAGCTTCTTGGACAACTCACCCCTCCACTTT. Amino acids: CASSFLDNSPLHF.

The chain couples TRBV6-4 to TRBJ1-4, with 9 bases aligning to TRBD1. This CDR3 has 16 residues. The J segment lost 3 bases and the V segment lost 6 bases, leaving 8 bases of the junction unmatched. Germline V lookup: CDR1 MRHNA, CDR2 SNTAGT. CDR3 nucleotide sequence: TGTGCCAGCAGCAGGGACAGGGTTGGAGCTAATGAAAAACTGTTTTTT. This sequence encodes CASSRDRVGANEKLFF.

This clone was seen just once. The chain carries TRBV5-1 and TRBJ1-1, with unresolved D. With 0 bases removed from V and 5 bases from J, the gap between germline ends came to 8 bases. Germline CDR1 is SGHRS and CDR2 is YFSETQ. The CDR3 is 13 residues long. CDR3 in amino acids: CASSLASVTEAFF. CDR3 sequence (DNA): TGCGCCAGCAGCTTGGCTTCCGTGACTGAAGCTTTCTTT.

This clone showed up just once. CDR3 sequence: CASSRVQGYNEQFF. The CDR3 DNA reads TGTGCCAGCAGCCGAGTACAGGGTTACAATGAGCAGTTCTTC. The rearrangement joins TRBV3-1 (or the pseudogene TRBV3-2) to TRBJ2-1; a possible D gene is TRBD1 (6 bases). This CDR3 contains 14 residues. From germline, CDR1 is LGHDT and CDR2 YNNKEL (reference sequence). V shed 4 bases and J shed 4 bases, with 11 bases lying between them.

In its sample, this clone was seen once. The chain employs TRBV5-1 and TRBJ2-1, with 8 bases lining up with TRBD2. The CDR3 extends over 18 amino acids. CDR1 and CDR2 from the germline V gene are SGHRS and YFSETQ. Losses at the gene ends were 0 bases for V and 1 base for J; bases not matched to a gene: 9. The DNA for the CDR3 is TGCGCCAGCAGCTTGGTCGGTAGCGGGATGAGATCCTACAATGAGCAGTTCTTC. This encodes CASSLVGSGMRSYNEQFF.

CDR3 in DNA: TGTGCCAGTAGTAGACAGTCTAGCAATCAGCCCCAGCATTTT. Translated: CASSRQSSNQPQHF. V gene TRBV19 combines with J gene TRBJ1-5, with D possibly TRBD1 on 5 matching bases. The CDR3 has 14 amino acids. V was pared by 4 bases and J by 0 bases, with 7 bases between. Germline CDR1 and CDR2: LNHDA and SQIVND (reference sequence).

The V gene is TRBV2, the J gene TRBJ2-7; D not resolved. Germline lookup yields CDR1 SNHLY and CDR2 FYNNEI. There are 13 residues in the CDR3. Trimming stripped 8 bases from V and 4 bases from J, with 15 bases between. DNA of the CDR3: TGTGCCAGCCTGTTCCTAGGCGCGTACGAGCAGTACTTC. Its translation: CASLFLGAYEQYF.